This T cell receptor (beta chain) was observed in a study of blood T cell repertoires in COVID-19 (dated by TCRdb to the early 2020s). Background for the entire study: Samples from collaborators originated in the United States, Italy and Spain and spanned both the acute and convalescent phases of COVID-19. The material from the prospective study consisted of cDNA or gDNA derived from T cells, B-cell-depleted T cells, or PBMCs. The dataset comprised deeply sampled blood TCRbeta repertoires from subjects exposed to, actively infected with, or recovered from COVID-19. The repertoires were made available in a free public database intended to serve as a resource for research on the immune response to SARS-CoV-2. The samples were drawn from the first 160 participants of the ongoing ImmuneRACE study and from 1,254 subjects provided by 6 global collaborators. Nearly every sample came with metadata listing a de-identified subject ID, COVID-19 status, age in years and sex. Where available, HLA class I and class II types were obtained from metadata supplied by the sample provider rather than from assay-based typing. General conclusions and limits of the study: How much clinical and demographic metadata was included differed by source and by participant, and the metadata was provided uncurated.

Collaborating institutions collected whole blood in K2EDTA tubes following their own protocols. For TCRbeta analysis, collaborators shipped samples in one of three forms: frozen whole blood, isolated PBMCs, or DNA extracted from either of those sample types. The immunoSEQ Assay, a bias-controlled multiplex PCR, was used to amplify TCRbeta CDR3 regions from genomic DNA. The source study handled its data this way. Nucleated cell counts per sample were estimated from amplification of reference gene primers within the assay. Sequence reads were collapsed and filtered to measure the absolute abundance of every unique TCRbeta CDR3 rearrangement. Productive Simpson clonality was computed per sample as the square root of Simpson's diversity index over productive rearrangements. What TCRdb holds here is the immuneACCESS table cut down to in-frame rearrangements. Part of the clones is not present; checked against another copy, under half of the missing clones reflect an unresolved V gene, and the others are unexplained. That table is the source of V, J and clone size, and D and trimming were worked out from the DNA. For this sample there are around 180,000 clones; 85% to 90% appear just once. Around 20% of the sample lies in the top ten.

V sheds 4 bases and J sheds 3 bases, leaving 12 bases between their ends. The germline V gene sets CDR1 to MDHEN and CDR2 to SYDVKM. Including the terminal cysteine and phenylalanine, the CDR3 comprises 14 residues. Just CDR3 DNA is preserved here, 42 bases in frame from base 1. Regarding this clone: This clone's antigen is unknown. No base-level quality is on record; no much larger clone is a single base apart.

Sequenced input: peripheral blood. The chain couples TRBV28 to TRBJ1-1; too little of a D gene remains to name it. The clonotype originates from an older man with active or convalescent COVID-19. The DNA sequence reads TGTGCCAGCAGTTCCCTCGGCGGTCACACTGAAGCTTTCTTT. Translated, it gives CASSSLGGHTEAFF.